The next 18 T cell receptor beta chains were all read from a single sample in a study of blood T cells in healthy people across ages. Through a sample-barcoded 5' primer and a J-beta primer mix, a second PCR was run for roughly 6 to 11 cycles. TCRdb fed the 5' RACE reads into MiXCR, producing one record per CDR3 protein. The sample yields about 1.6 million distinct CDR3 sequences, about 35% seen once. The sequencing input was blood. The receptors originated from a woman in her twenties or thirties in good health.

This clonotype was observed a few times. This rearrangement joins TRBV25-1 to TRBJ1-1; unclear D gene. Trimming removed 3 bases from V and 3 bases from J, with 5 bases in between. Germline lookup yields CDR1 MGHDK and CDR2 SYGVNS. There are 12 residues in the CDR3. The CDR3 loop is CASSDAYTEAFF. As DNA, the CDR3 is TGTGCCAGCAGTGACGCTTACACTGAAGCTTTCTTT. Together with reference TRBV25-1 and TRBJ1-1, the CDR3 gives the full variable domain: EADIYQTPRYLVIGTGKKITLECSQTMGHDKMYWYQQDPGMELHLIHYSYGVNSTEKGDLSSESTVSRIRTEHFPLTLESARPSHTSQYLCASSDAYTEAFFGQGTRLTVV.

This clonotype was recorded a few times. The V gene is TRBV2, the J gene TRBJ2-6; the D is unclear. CDR1 SNHLY and CDR2 FYNNEI come from the germline V gene. This CDR3 region has 17 residues. V was shortened by 2 bases and J by 0 bases, with 11 bases between the two germline ends. This CDR3 reads CASSELGQNSGANVLTF. DNA of the CDR3: TGTGCCAGCAGTGAACTCGGGCAGAACTCTGGGGCCAACGTCCTGACTTTC. Filled out from reference TRBV2 and TRBJ2-6, the complete variable domain reads EPEVTQTPSHQVTQMGQEVILRCVPISNHLYFYWYRQILGQKVEFLVSFYNNEISEKSEIFDDQFSVERPDGSNFTLKIRSTKLEDSAMYFCASSELGQNSGANVLTFGAGSRLTVL.

The V gene is TRBV24-1, the J gene TRBJ2-1; 10 bases agree with TRBD2. The CDR3 covers 16 residues. The junction had 5 bases not matched to a gene; V was cut back by 0 bases and J by 7 bases. Per the germline V gene, CDR1 is KGHDR and CDR2 is SFDVKD. This chain's CDR3 is CATSDLPSGRRNEQFF. The DNA of the CDR3 is TGTGCCACCAGTGATTTGCCTAGCGGGAGACGTAATGAGCAGTTCTTC.

This rearrangement joins TRBV20-1 to TRBJ1-2; D might be TRBD1 (5 bases). Germline V gives CDR1 DFQATT, CDR2 SNEGSKA (reference sequence). The CDR3 is made up of 17 amino acids. V was cut by 2 bases and J by 1 base, with 20 bases left in between. This CDR3 reads CSARKGSAGIDNYGYTF. In DNA, the CDR3 is TGCAGTGCTAGAAAGGGGTCCGCGGGGATAGATAACTATGGCTACACCTTC.

This sequence joins TRBV14 and TRBJ1-5; D gene ambiguous. The CDR3 is 13 residues long. CDR1 is SGHDN and CDR2 is FVKESK in the germline V gene. V was pared by 3 bases and J by 9 bases, with 12 bases between. The CDR3 here is CASSQGRAGPQHF. CDR3 in DNA: TGTGCCAGCAGCCAGGGGAGAGCGGGGCCCCAGCATTTT. Supplemented by reference TRBV14 and TRBJ1-5, the full variable domain reads EAGVTQFPSHSVIEKGQTVTLRCDPISGHDNLYWYRRVMGKEIKFLLHFVKESKQDESGMPNNRFLAERTGGTYSTLKVQPAELEDSGVYFCASSQGRAGPQHFGDGTRLSIL.

This clonotype was picked up one time. The genes are TRBV4-1 and TRBJ2-3, with D possibly called TRBD1 or TRBD2 (5 bases each). There are 13 residues in the CDR3. The germline CDR1 and CDR2 sequences are MGHRA and YSYEKL. V was clipped by 1 base and J by 6 bases, with 8 bases between them. CDR3 amino acids: CASSQGGLDTQYF. CDR3 nucleotides: TGCGCCAGCAGCCAAGGGGGGTTGGATACGCAGTATTTT.

The chain recombines TRBV6-5 with TRBJ1-2, with TRBD1 as a possible D gene (5 bases). V lost 7 bases to trimming and J lost 7 bases, with 19 bases between them. CDR1 is MNHEY and CDR2 is SVGAGI in the germline V gene. CDR3 size: 14 residues. CDR3 nucleotide sequence: TGTGCCAGCAATTGGCAGGGAGGAGGAGGTGGCTACACCTTC. Encoded protein: CASNWQGGGGGYTF.

With respect to this clonotype: The junction does not match germline at one end; this may be a read error. V gene TRBV5-1 combines with J gene TRBJ2-1; 9 nucleotides line up with TRBD2. The CDR3 is 15 residues long. Looked up from germline, CDR1 is SGHRS and CDR2 is YFSETQ. CDR3 DNA: TGCGTCAGCAGCTGGACTAGCGTCTCCTACAATGAGCAGTTCTTC. Amino acid sequence: CVSSWTSVSYNEQFF.

The sample holds many counts of this clonotype. The CDR3 reads CASSQMTGMRETQYF. DNA for the CDR3: TGCGCCAGCAGCCAAATGACAGGGATGAGAGAGACCCAGTACTTC. This chain uses TRBV5-1 with TRBJ2-5, with 7 bases identical to TRBD1. V lost 4 bases to trimming and J lost 4 bases; unmatched junction nucleotides: 10. Germline V lookup: CDR1 SGHRS, CDR2 YFSETQ. The CDR3 consists of 15 residues.

This clonotype has more than one count but fewer than ten. This chain links TRBV6-6 with TRBJ1-5; 9 bases agree with TRBD1. Germline loops: CDR1 MNHNY, CDR2 SVGAGI (reference sequence). J lost 5 bases, V lost 4 bases, and 9 bases had no gene match. The CDR3 is 16 residues long. As DNA, the CDR3 is TGTGCCAGCAGTTTCCGACCGGGACAGGGTGATCAGCCCCAGCATTTT. Residues: CASSFRPGQGDQPQHF.

This clonotype has a handful of counts. The J gene is TRBJ1-2, the V gene TRBV29-1; a weak D match, TRBD1 (5 bases). V was clipped by 4 bases and J by 9 bases, with 9 bases between them. The CDR3 is 10 amino acids. Looked up from germline, CDR1 is SQVTM and CDR2 is ANQGSEA. The CDR3 sequence is CSVGRESYTF. The DNA of the CDR3 is TGCAGCGTTGGCAGGGAAAGCTACACCTTC.

This sequence joins TRBV28 and TRBJ1-2, with D tentatively TRBD1 (5 bases). V was pared by 8 bases and J by 0 bases, with 19 bases between. The CDR3 consists of 16 residues. Germline CDR1 MDHEN, CDR2 SYDVKM. CDR3 in amino acids: CASGSLTGEPNYGYTF. Here the CDR3 DNA reads TGTGCCAGCGGATCTCTCACAGGCGAACCTAACTATGGCTACACCTTC.

V and J are TRBV4-2 and TRBJ2-3; maybe TRBD2 (5 bases). The CDR3 runs 14 residues. From germline, CDR1 is LGHNA and CDR2 YNFKEQ. V was trimmed by 6 bases and J by 0 bases, leaving 10 bases between them. The CDR3 bases are TGTGCCAGCAGAAAGGGAGCAAGCACAGATACGCAGTATTTT. This sequence encodes CASRKGASTDTQYF.

There are a few counts of this clonotype. V gene TRBV5-5 combines with J gene TRBJ1-5; D is uncertain. The CDR3 is 17 amino acids. Trimming removed 0 bases at V and 0 bases at J, with 13 bases between. Germline V gives CDR1 SGHKS, CDR2 YYEKEE (reference sequence). The CDR3 loop reads CASSLVQLLPSNQPQHF. In nucleotides, the CDR3 is TGTGCCAGCAGCTTGGTTCAGTTACTACCTAGCAATCAGCCCCAGCATTTT.

This sequence joins TRBV27 and TRBJ2-7, with 7 bases fitting TRBD1. The CDR3 is 13 residues long. The ends lost 10 bases at V and 3 bases at J; junction bases unmatched: 9. Looked up from germline, CDR1 is MNHEY and CDR2 is SMNVEV (reference sequence). The CDR3 here is CATSLGQYYEQYF. As DNA, the CDR3 is TGTGCCACCAGCCTGGGACAGTACTACGAGCAGTACTTC.

The chain employs TRBV9 and TRBJ2-1, with D perhaps TRBD1 or TRBD2 (5 bases each). Trimming removed 4 bases at V and 4 bases at J, with 24 bases between. Germline loops: CDR1 SGDLS, CDR2 YYNGEE. The CDR3 spans 18 residues. The CDR3 bases are TGTGCCAGCAGCCTAATTCCTGACGCCGGGGCATCTTACAATGAGCAGTTCTTC. Its translation is CASSLIPDAGASYNEQFF.

The J gene is TRBJ1-1, the V gene TRBV6-5; 7 bases are shared with TRBD1. CDR3 length equals 12 residues. V lost 6 bases, J lost 10 bases, and 8 bases stayed unmatched. Germline V CDR1 and CDR2: MNHEY, SVGAGI. The CDR3 region is CASRRGPERAFF. The DNA for the CDR3 is TGTGCCAGCAGAAGGGGGCCGGAGAGAGCTTTCTTT.

At least ten counts were recorded for this clonotype. The chain carries TRBV21-1 and TRBJ2-3; TRBD2, as called in the table, went unchecked against the DNA. TRBV21-1 represents a pseudogene. This CDR3 has 15 amino acids. CDR3 sequence (DNA): TGTGCCAGCAGCAAGACTAGCGGCCTACCAGATACGCAGTATTTT. Amino acid sequence: CASSKTSGLPDTQYF.